This is a list of T cell receptor beta chains from one sample in a study of T-cell reconstitution after alpha-beta-depleted transplantation in children. One entry per CDR3 protein, called by TCRdb with MiXCR from the PCR reads. The table records nearly 550,000 distinct CDR3 sequences, about 18% of them present only once. This specimen consisted of PBMCs from the stem cell graft donor, obtained from the stem cell graft. The receptors were gathered from a human donor who donated a stem cell graft to a child with acute lymphoblastic leukemia. Both conserved end residues are part of each CDR3. D genes are given only for firm matches. Clone size is shown for a subset of rows, as once, few, many or a class of expanded clone.

j_call | clone_size | d_call | v_call | cdr3_nt | cdr3_aa
TRBJ1-1 | few | . | TRBV11-2 | TGTGCCAGCAGCTTAGGGGGGGTTTACAGGTGGGAAACTGAAGCTTTCTTT | CASSLGGVYRWETEAFF
TRBJ1-1 | many | . | TRBV6-5 | TGTGCCAGCAGTTACTCGCAGGGTAACACTGAAGCTTTCTTT | CASSYSQGNTEAFF
TRBJ2-2 | few | . | TRBV12-3/TRBV12-4 | TGTGCCAGCAGTCCCCTGGGACCCGGGGAGCTGTTTTTT | CASSPLGPGELFF
TRBJ1-4 | few | . | TRBV12-3/TRBV12-4 | TGTGCCAGGATCCCCACCGGGACTAGTAGGGAAAAACTGTTTTTT | CARIPTGTSREKLFF
TRBJ1-1 | . | TRBD1 | TRBV5-1 | TGCGCCAGCAGCTTGGCCAGGGGGGACACTGAAGCTTTCTTT | CASSLARGDTEAFF
TRBJ2-5 | . | TRBD2 | TRBV5-1 | TGCGCCAGCAGCTTGATTAAAGGGACTAGCGGTCTACAAGAGACCCAGTACTTC | CASSLIKGTSGLQETQYF
TRBJ1-5 | . | . | TRBV4-1 | TGCGCCAGCAGCCGGGTACTATATAGCAATCAGCCCCAGCATTTT | CASSRVLYSNQPQHF
TRBJ1-1 | . | TRBD1 | TRBV6-5 | TGTGCCAGCAGTTACACCGGGACAGGGTACAGGGGGGCCGAAGCTTTCTTT | CASSYTGTGYRGAEAFF
TRBJ2-7 | few | . | TRBV10-3 | TGTGCCATCTGGTCGGGAGAACGGGGCTCCTACGAGCAGTACTTC | CAIWSGERGSYEQYF
TRBJ2-1 | few | TRBD2 | TRBV20-1 | TGCAGTGCTAGAGAGGGACTAGGGATAAATGAGCAGTTCTTC | CSAREGLGINEQFF
TRBJ1-5 | . | . | TRBV20-1 | TGCAGTGCTAGACGCGACAGGTTCAGCAATCAGCCCCAGCATTTT | CSARRDRFSNQPQHF
TRBJ2-1 | few | . | TRBV2 | TGTGCCAGCAGTGTGGCTGGTTACAATGAGCAGTTCTTC | CASSVAGYNEQFF
TRBJ2-5 | many | TRBD2 | TRBV5-1 | TGCGCCAGCAGTCCTTTCGGACTAGAGCTCAGGTCGACCCAGTACTTC | CASSPFGLELRSTQYF
TRBJ2-3 | few | . | TRBV20-1 | TGCAGTGCTAGATACCGGGGGCAGGTAGATACGCAGTATTTT | CSARYRGQVDTQYF
TRBJ2-3 | . | TRBD2 | TRBV24-1 | TGTGCCACCAGTGACCGGACTAGCGGGAAGGGATTGAGCACAGATACGCAGTATTTT | CATSDRTSGKGLSTDTQYF
TRBJ2-7 | . | . | TRBV9 | TGTGCCAGCAGCGTAGGGTACGGCGCCTACGAGCAGTACTTC | CASSVGYGAYEQYF
TRBJ1-1 | . | TRBD1 | TRBV7-9 | TGTGCCAGCAGCTTAGGTCCCAGGGGGTATGAAGCTTTCTTT | CASSLGPRGYEAFF
TRBJ2-2 | few | . | TRBV11-1 | TGTGCCAGCAGCTCCTCCCGACTGCGTCCTTATCGGACCGGGGAGCTGTTTTTT | CASSSSRLRPYRTGELFF
TRBJ2-3 | many | TRBD2 | TRBV12-3/TRBV12-4 | TGTGCCAGCAGTCCTTCAGGGACTAGCGGTCCAGATACGCAGTATTTT | CASSPSGTSGPDTQYF
TRBJ2-2 | few | . | TRBV5-5 | TGTGCCAGCAGCTTGCGTATTAGAGAGCTCACCGGGGAGCTGTTTTTT | CASSLRIRELTGELFF
TRBJ2-4 | . | . | TRBV12-3/TRBV12-4 | TGTGCCGTTCTGGGGGCAGCCAAAAACATTCAGTACTTC | CAVLGAAKNIQYF
TRBJ2-6 | . | . | TRBV5-1 | TGCGCCAGCAGCGAAAGACAGAGCTCTGGGGCCAACGTCCTGACTTTC | CASSERQSSGANVLTF
TRBJ1-1 | . | TRBD1 | TRBV24-1 | TGTGCCACCAGTGGGGGACAGGGGGTATCTTCGAGCACTGAAGCTTTCTTT | CATSGGQGVSSSTEAFF
TRBJ1-3 | few | . | TRBV15 | TGTGCCACCCAGAGCGGGGCCGGAAACACCATATATTTT | CATQSGAGNTIYF
TRBJ1-1 | . | . | TRBV7-9 | TGTGCCAGCGGGGTTATGAGCCCACTCATGAACACTGAAGCTTTCTTT | CASGVMSPLMNTEAFF
TRBJ2-2 | . | . | TRBV7-9 | TGTGCCAGCAGCTTCCCGGGGCTGAGCGGGGAGCTGTTTTTT | CASSFPGLSGELFF
TRBJ2-3 | . | . | TRBV5-1 | TGCGCCAGCAGCATCGGGACAACGGGCACAGATACGCAGTATTTT | CASSIGTTGTDTQYF
TRBJ2-1 | . | . | TRBV4-1 | TGCGCCAGCAGCCAACTTATAGCGGTCAGCTACAATGAGCAGTTCTTC | CASSQLIAVSYNEQFF
TRBJ2-2 | few | . | TRBV20-1 | TGCAGTGCTGGGGATAGGCAGAGGAACACCGGGGAGCTGTTTTTT | CSAGDRQRNTGELFF
TRBJ1-2 | . | . | TRBV24-1 | TGTGCCACCAGTGACTTAGACAGGAACTATGGCTACACCTTC | CATSDLDRNYGYTF
TRBJ2-1 | few | TRBD2 | TRBV27 | TGTGCCAGCACCCGTAGCGGGATGAATTCCTACAATGAGCAGTTCTTC | CASTRSGMNSYNEQFF
TRBJ2-1 | . | TRBD2 | TRBV7-9 | TGTGCCAGCACTCTACTAGCGGGAGTGCATGAGCAGTTCTTC | CASTLLAGVHEQFF
TRBJ1-1 | . | . | TRBV12-3/TRBV12-4 | TGTGCCAGCACCAGAACTCAGGGGACTGAAGCTTTCTTT | CASTRTQGTEAFF
TRBJ2-1 | . | TRBD1 | TRBV30 | TGTGCCTGGAACGTGGTACAGGGGGCTACCTACAATGAGCAGTTCTTC | CAWNVVQGATYNEQFF
TRBJ2-1 | . | TRBD2 | TRBV7-3 | TGTGCCAGCAGCTTTCTAGCGGGAGGGAAGGGTGAGCAGTTCTTC | CASSFLAGGKGEQFF
TRBJ1-1 | . | . | TRBV7-7 | TGTGCCAGCAGCTCTTTAAAGGGCCTCTCTACTGAAGCTTTCTTT | CASSSLKGLSTEAFF
TRBJ2-2 | . | . | TRBV6-1 | TGTGCCAGCTTAGGGACCGGGGAGCTGTTTTTT | CASLGTGELFF
TRBJ2-2 | . | . | TRBV5-1 | TGCGCCAGCAGGTCGAGCGTCGACACCGGGGAGCTGTTTTTT | CASRSSVDTGELFF
TRBJ2-7 | few | . | TRBV5-5 | TGTGCCAGCACGAGCGGGACAAACTCCTACGAGCAGTACTTC | CASTSGTNSYEQYF
TRBJ2-5 | . | TRBD2 | TRBV4-2 | TGTGCCAGCAGCCTAACTGGACTAGGGGTAGAGACCCAGTACTTC | CASSLTGLGVETQYF
TRBJ1-1 | few | TRBD1 | TRBV9 | TGTGCCAGCAGCGCGATGGTCCCGGACAGGGGGCTCTTGTCTGAAGCTTTCTTT | CASSAMVPDRGLLSEAFF
TRBJ2-1 | few | . | TRBV7-3 | TGTGCCAGCAGCTTAGGGCCAAGGCTGTTCTTC | CASSLGPRLFF